The 28 T cell receptor beta chains presented below share a single source sample, sequenced in a study of T cell responses to AZD1222 COVID-19 vaccine. This table comes from immunoSEQ multiplex PCR, and its TCRdb copy is limited to in-frame clones, with some not included. Of some 86,000 clones listed, 90% are singletons. The source material was peripheral blood, sampled 28 days after the second AZD1222 dose. These receptors all come from an adult who received the AZD1222 COVID-19 vaccine.

This sequence joins TRBV3-1 (or the pseudogene TRBV3-2) and TRBJ2-1; tentatively, D is TRBD2 (6 bases). The length of the CDR3 is 17 residues. CDR1 is LGHDT and CDR2 is YNNKEL in the germline V gene (reference sequence). Trimming took 4 bases from V and 3 from J, leaving 19 bases between them. The DNA for the CDR3 is TGTGCCAGCAGCCCAGGCTCGGGACTCGCAAACTACAATGAGCAGTTCTTC. This sequence encodes CASSPGSGLANYNEQFF.

In the case of this clone: The junction departs from germline at one end; a sequencing error may be responsible. This chain uses TRBV5-4 with TRBJ2-1; TRBD1 is a possible D gene (6 bases). CDR1 and CDR2 (germline): SGHNT, YYREEE (reference sequence). The CDR3 extends over 14 amino acids. The CDR3 sequence is CATSEMTGYNEQFF. The CDR3 DNA follows: TGTGCCACCAGCGAAATGACAGGTTACAATGAGCAGTTCTTC.

A few counts support this clone. The genes are TRBV4-1 and TRBJ2-7, with D unresolved. Germline loops: CDR1 MGHRA, CDR2 YSYEKL. The germline V and J ends were trimmed by 4 bases and 2 bases, with 18 bases remaining between them. This CDR3 is 16 amino acids long. The CDR3: CASSPTAMGFTYEQYF. The DNA for the CDR3 is TGCGCCAGCAGCCCCACTGCAATGGGATTCACCTACGAGCAGTACTTC.

The rearrangement joins TRBV24-1 to TRBJ2-2; D remains ambiguous. Trimming removed 7 bases from V and 2 bases from J, with 10 bases in between. This CDR3 contains 14 residues. Germline values: CDR1 KGHDR, CDR2 SFDVKD. CDR3 loop: CATSAGLNTGELFF. DNA of the CDR3: TGTGCCACCAGCGCAGGTCTTAACACCGGGGAGCTGTTTTTT.

V is TRBV9 and J is TRBJ2-3; TRBD2 aligns across 7 bases. The CDR3 sequence is 13 residues long. Trimming cost V 7 bases and J 5 bases; bases outside gene matches: 7. Germline V CDR1 and CDR2: SGDLS, YYNGEE. Here the CDR3 DNA reads TGTGCCAGCGGAGCGGGGCTGAGAGATACGCAGTATTTT. Translation gives CASGAGLRDTQYF.

This chain uses TRBV3-1 (or the pseudogene TRBV3-2) with TRBJ2-3; no clear D. The length of the CDR3 is 14 residues. Germline lookup yields CDR1 LGHDT and CDR2 YNNKEL (reference sequence). With 5 bases removed from V and 3 bases from J, the gap between germline ends came to 12 bases. The CDR3 DNA sequence: TGTGCCAGCAGCTACGGGCCCATTACAGATACGCAGTATTTT. This gives the protein CASSYGPITDTQYF.

The chain uses TRBV9 and TRBJ1-3; D may be TRBD1 (5 bases). The V gene lost 2 bases and the J gene lost 2 bases, with 20 bases spanning the gap. The length of the CDR3 is 18 residues. Germline lookup yields CDR1 SGDLS and CDR2 YYNGEE. The CDR3 loop is CASSVRQRTGGPGNTIYF. For the CDR3, the DNA is TGTGCCAGCAGCGTTCGACAGAGAACAGGAGGCCCTGGAAACACCATATATTTT.

The rearrangement uses TRBV5-1 and TRBJ2-5; the D gene is possibly TRBD2 (6 bases). Germline loops: CDR1 SGHRS, CDR2 YFSETQ. This CDR3 is 15 amino acids long. V lost 4 bases, J lost 5 bases, and 18 bases lay in between. CDR3 amino acids: CASSQDARGWETQYF. DNA of the CDR3: TGCGCCAGCAGCCAAGACGCCCGGGGGTGGGAGACCCAGTACTTC.

The chain employs TRBV2 and TRBJ2-7, with TRBD1 matching over 7 bases. CDR3 length: 12 amino acids. V trimming: 8 bases; J trimming: 3 bases; junction bases outside the gene matches: 4. Germline CDR1 is SNHLY and CDR2 is FYNNEI. The CDR3, as DNA: TGTGCCAGCGGCAGACAGGGCTACGAGCAGTACTTC. Translated: CASGRQGYEQYF.

The table lists this clone with a count of one. The genes are TRBV3-1 (or the pseudogene TRBV3-2) and TRBJ1-5; tentative D call: TRBD1 (6 bases). The V end lost 1 base, the J end lost 2 bases, and 6 bases lay between the germline ends. CDR3 length equals 14 residues. Germline assignment: CDR1 LGHDT and CDR2 YNNKEL (reference sequence). In DNA, the CDR3 is TGTGCCAGCAGCCAAGCAGGGGGCAATCAGCCCCAGCATTTT. It codes for CASSQAGGNQPQHF.

This clone was seen only once. The chain combines TRBV16 with TRBJ2-1, with a weak D call TRBD1 (6 bases). The V end was cut by 0 bases, the J end by 6 bases, with 9 bases between. The V gene's germline CDR1 is KGHSY and CDR2 FQNENV. The CDR3 totals 14 residues. The CDR3: CASSQSVGGNEQFF. DNA of the CDR3: TGTGCCAGCAGCCAATCAGTAGGGGGCAATGAGCAGTTCTTC.

This clone has a single count. V usage is TRBV19 and J usage is TRBJ1-1; D is unclear. The V gene's germline CDR1 is LNHDA and CDR2 SQIVND (reference sequence). The length of the CDR3 is 15 residues. The V end was cut by 7 bases, the J end by 1 base, with 16 bases between. CDR3 in DNA: TGTGCCAGTACCATGGGAGGCCAGAGGAACACTGAAGCTTTCTTT. Its protein product is CASTMGGQRNTEAFF.

CDR3 amino acids: CASSPGQGRLNTQYF. The CDR3 coding sequence is TGTGCCAGCAGCCCCGGACAGGGGAGGCTCAATACGCAGTATTTT. V and J are TRBV7-9 and TRBJ2-3, with TRBD1 matching over 9 bases. Germline lookup yields CDR1 SEHNR and CDR2 FQNEAQ (reference sequence). Trimming took 5 bases from V and 7 from J; bases not matched to a gene: 10. The CDR3 is 15 amino acids. The full variable domain, rest sourced from reference TRBV7-9 and TRBJ2-3, is DTGVSQNPRHKITKRGQNVTFRCDPISEHNRLYWYRQTLGQGPEFLTYFQNEAQLEKSRLLSDRFSAERPKGSFSTLEIQRTEQGDSAMYLCASSPGQGRLNTQYFGPGTRLTVL.

This clone was seen only a few times. The chain couples TRBV4-3 to TRBJ1-4; D is unresolved. Germline V gene lookup returns CDR1 LGHNA and CDR2 YSLEER. V lost 3 bases and J 7 bases, leaving 9 bases between the germline ends. The CDR3 sequence is 13 residues long. The CDR3 loop is CASSQWLGEKLFF. CDR3 sequence (DNA): TGCGCCAGCAGCCAGTGGTTGGGTGAAAAACTGTTTTTT.

The chain is built from TRBV6-5 and TRBJ2-7, with 7 bases lining up with TRBD1. Trimming removed 8 bases from V and 0 bases from J; junction bases left unmatched: 4. This CDR3 region has 13 residues. In germline, CDR1 is MNHEY, CDR2 SVGAGI. CDR3 amino acids: CASGTAYSYEQYF. CDR3 nucleotides: TGTGCCAGCGGGACAGCTTACTCCTACGAGCAGTACTTC.

This chain links TRBV2 with TRBJ2-2; no firm D call. The germline gives CDR1 SNHLY, CDR2 FYNNEI. V was cut by 8 bases and J by 4 bases, with 14 bases left in between. The CDR3 is 14 amino acids. The CDR3 region has the DNA TGTGCCAGCTACGCCCTAAGGGTCACCGGGGAGCTGTTTTTT. Its translation is CASYALRVTGELFF.

The chain joins TRBV12-3 or TRBV12-4 to TRBJ1-1; D gene unclear. CDR3 size: 12 residues. V was clipped by 6 bases and J by 11 bases, with 16 bases between them. The CDR3 loop reads CASRLRSFGAFF. The CDR3, as DNA: TGTGCCAGCAGACTACGGTCGTTTGGGGCTTTCTTT.

This chain uses TRBV6-5 with TRBJ2-2, with a tentative D call TRBD1 (7 bases). The CDR3 totals 15 residues. Germline V gene sequence: CDR1 MNHEY, CDR2 SVGAGI. Trimming shortened V by 6 bases and J by 1 base, and 12 bases separated the two germline ends. This CDR3 reads CASRSGGKNTGELFF. CDR3 coding DNA: TGTGCCAGCAGATCAGGGGGGAAGAACACCGGGGAGCTGTTTTTT.

The rearrangement joins TRBV7-2 to TRBJ1-6; D unresolved. The CDR3 is 16 amino acids. Germline V gives CDR1 SGHTA, CDR2 FQGNSA. The V end lost 5 bases, the J end lost 7 bases, and 18 bases lay between the germline ends. This chain's CDR3 is CASSPQEGLRNSPLHF. The CDR3 DNA reads as TGTGCCAGCAGCCCGCAGGAGGGATTGAGGAATTCACCCCTCCACTTT.

J is TRBJ1-5 and V is TRBV11-2; 8 bases match TRBD1. This CDR3 contains 14 residues. The germline CDR1 and CDR2 sequences are SGHAT and FQNNGV. V gave up 5 bases and J gave up 6 bases; unmatched junction bases: 6. CDR3 in DNA: TGTGCCAGCAGCACGGACAGGGCCACTCAGCCCCAGCATTTT. It codes for CASSTDRATQPQHF.

V usage is TRBV16 and J usage is TRBJ1-5; 11 positions agree with TRBD1. The V gene's germline CDR1 is KGHSY and CDR2 FQNENV. Trimming took 1 base from V and 6 from J; bases not matched to a gene: 5. This CDR3 spans 16 amino acids. The CDR3 region has the DNA TGTGCCAGCAGCCAATGGGGGACAGGGGGAGGTCAGCCCCAGCATTTT. As protein: CASSQWGTGGGQPQHF. Full variable domain (rest looked up from reference TRBV16 and TRBJ1-5): GEEVAQTPKHLVRGEGQKAKLYCAPIKGHSYVFWYQQVLKNEFKFLISFQNENVFDETGMPKERFSAKCLPNSPCSLEIQATKLEDSAVYFCASSQWGTGGGQPQHFGDGTRLSIL.

The rearrangement joins TRBV15 to TRBJ2-5, with TRBD1 matching 7 bases. The CDR3 consists of 14 residues. V gave up 3 bases and J gave up 2 bases; unmatched junction bases: 3. Germline assignment: CDR1 LNHNV and CDR2 YYDKDF (reference sequence). The CDR3 DNA follows: TGTGCCACCAGCAGGAGGGACAGACAAGAGACCCAGTACTTC. As protein: CATSRRDRQETQYF.

The CDR3 reads CASSRGGSDTEAFF. In DNA form, the CDR3 reads TGCGCCAGCTCCAGGGGGGGCTCGGACACTGAAGCTTTCTTT. The chain links TRBV10-1 to TRBJ1-1; 7 nucleotides agree with TRBD1. This CDR3 region has 14 residues. The V segment lost 8 bases and the J segment 3 bases; nucleotides outside the gene matches: 9. Per the germline V gene, CDR1 is WNHNN and CDR2 is SYGVQD (reference sequence).

The CDR3, as DNA: TGTGCCAGCTCAGAGGGGTCCTATGGCTACACCTTC. It encodes CASSEGSYGYTF. V and J are TRBV18 and TRBJ1-2; D possibly corresponds to TRBD1 (5 bases). V gave up 5 bases and J gave up 4 bases, with 8 bases separating them. Per the germline V gene, CDR1 is KGHSH and CDR2 is LQKENI. This CDR3 has 12 amino acids.

V gene TRBV9 combines with J gene TRBJ1-1; D unclear. The CDR3 sequence is 13 residues long. Trimming removed 0 bases from V and 1 base from J, with 4 bases in between. CDR1 is SGDLS, CDR2 YYNGEE, per germline. Here the CDR3 reads CASSVAANTEAFF. Written as DNA, the CDR3 is TGTGCCAGCAGCGTAGCAGCGAACACTGAAGCTTTCTTT.

V and J are TRBV5-1 and TRBJ1-2; no clear D. Per germline, CDR1 SGHRS and CDR2 YFSETQ. The CDR3 is 15 amino acids. Trimming pared 5 bases from V and 1 base from J, leaving 15 bases between. The CDR3 protein is CASSIGDSNNYGYTF. Written as DNA, the CDR3 is TGCGCCAGCAGTATAGGAGACTCCAATAACTATGGCTACACCTTC.

This clone has only a few counts. The J gene is TRBJ1-3, the V gene TRBV4-1, with TRBD1 as a possible D gene (6 bases). The CDR3 consists of 15 residues. V lost 1 base to trimming and J lost 2 bases, with 9 bases between them. Germline loops: CDR1 MGHRA, CDR2 YSYEKL. CDR3 in DNA: TGCGCCAGCAGCCAAGGACAGGAGCCTGGAAACACCATATATTTT. This gives the protein CASSQGQEPGNTIYF.

V gene TRBV11-2 combines with J gene TRBJ2-3; the D call may be TRBD1 or TRBD2 (6 bases each). The CDR3 is 17 amino acids. V dropped 3 bases and J dropped 2 bases, with 18 bases sitting between them. Per germline, CDR1 SGHAT and CDR2 FQNNGV. The CDR3 nucleotides read TGTGCCAGCAGCTTTTTGGGGGGACACGAATTCACAGATACGCAGTATTTT. Encoded protein: CASSFLGGHEFTDTQYF.